This TCR beta chain was identified in a study of high-grade serous ovarian cancer treatment subgroups. This CDR3 contains 13 residues. CDR1 SQVTM and CDR2 ANQGSEA come from the germline V gene. V gave up 2 bases and J gave up 5 bases; unmatched junction bases: 5. The assay was immunoSEQ multiplex PCR, and TCRdb's table has in-frame clones only and misses some. The sample includes more than 15,000 clones, 75% of them seen just once. This clone was seen a handful of times. Tumor samples were taken before definitive surgery or chemotherapy. Sequencing used tumor tissue. The chain recombines TRBV29-1 with TRBJ1-1; 7 bases agree with TRBD1. The origin of this receptor is a human donor with high-grade serous ovarian cancer. The CDR3 sequence: CSVERQGKTEAFF. The DNA of the CDR3 is TGCAGCGTTGAAAGACAGGGTAAGACTGAAGCTTTCTTT.